This T cell receptor beta chain was captured by sequencing in a study of OX40 agonist ivuxolimab in advanced cancers. Produced via immunoSEQ multiplex PCR; TCRdb's table is partial and in-frame only. The sample has over 80,000 clones, approximately 90% seen once. Samples of blood were obtained at baseline, on cycle 4 day 1, and on cycle 7 day 1. Germline lookup yields CDR1 MNHEY and CDR2 SVGAGI. The ends were cut back, 6 bases at V and 0 bases at J, with 11 bases in the middle. The CDR3 length is 14 residues. The TCR was taken from an adult with an advanced solid tumor such as melanoma, head and neck, liver or kidney cancer. The input for sequencing was CD4+ or CD8+ T cells sorted from blood, taken in a trial of the OX40 agonist ivuxolimab. This chain links TRBV6-5 with TRBJ2-5; no firm D call. CDR3 nucleotide sequence: TGTGCCAGCAGACCCATCGCGTACCAAGAGACCCAGTACTTC. Translation gives CASRPIAYQETQYF.